This TCR beta chain came from a study of blood T cell repertoires in COVID-19. The CDR3 is 14 amino acids. Germline lookup yields CDR1 SGHNT and CDR2 YYREEE (reference sequence). J gave up 7 bases and V 4 bases, and 6 bases lay outside the gene matches. TCRdb's table, derived via immunoSEQ multiplex PCR, lists solely in-frame clones and lacks some. There are fewer than 400,000 clones in the sample; 70% to 90% occur only once, and less than 2.5% lies in the top ten. The age range of participants was about 18 to 89 years, with residence in more than 20 US areas. This TCR came from a man between 25 and 39 years old who had recovered from COVID-19. Sequenced: PBMCs or T cells enriched from blood (not recorded which). The chain joins TRBV5-4 to TRBJ2-7; 12 bases line up with TRBD1. Here the CDR3 reads CASSAGQGAEEQYF. The CDR3 coding sequence is TGTGCCAGCAGCGCGGGACAGGGGGCGGAGGAGCAGTACTTC.